These T cell receptor beta chains were read from a single sample in a study of blood T cell repertoires in COVID-19. Profiled with immunoSEQ multiplex PCR; TCRdb holds only in-frame clones, not every one. The sample carries tens of thousands of clones, roughly 80% recorded once. Sequences were obtained from PBMCs or T cells enriched from blood (not recorded which). The receptors were gathered from a woman aged 35 to 49 with acute COVID-19. The CDR3 runs from the conserved cysteine through the conserved F or W. D genes are given only for firm matches. The size entry is marked missing in some rows and otherwise reads once, few, many or a size class.

TRBJ2-6,-,-,TRBV5-1,TGCGCCAGCAGCTTGGACGGCAGGGGTTCTGGGGCCAACGTCCTGACTTTC,CASSLDGRGSGANVLTF
TRBJ1-2,-,TRBD1,TRBV10-3,TGTGCCATCAGTGGGGACAGTTCTAACTATGGCTACACCTTC,CAISGDSSNYGYTF
TRBJ1-5,-,-,TRBV4-1,TGCGCCAGCAGCCAAGGCACGGGGGACGTACGAAATCAGCCCCAGCATTTT,CASSQGTGDVRNQPQHF
TRBJ1-1,-,TRBD1,TRBV3-1/TRBV3-2,TGTGCCAGCAGCCCAGGGAACAGGGGGTGGAACACTGAAGCTTTCTTT,CASSPGNRGWNTEAFF
TRBJ1-2,-,TRBD1,TRBV19,TGTGCCAGTAGTACCGCGGGACAGGGGGTATCTAACTATGGCTACACCTTC,CASSTAGQGVSNYGYTF
TRBJ2-1,-,TRBD2,TRBV19,TGTGCCAGTAGTATAGAACTAGCGGGAGAATATGAGCAGTTCTTC,CASSIELAGEYEQFF
TRBJ1-5,-,TRBD1,TRBV6-2/TRBV6-3,TGTGCCAGCAGCCGCCTTCCGGGACAGGGAGTAAATCAGCCCCAGCATTTT,CASSRLPGQGVNQPQHF
TRBJ2-5,-,-,TRBV5-6,TGTGCCAGCAGCGTCGGACTGATACAAGAGACCCAGTACTTC,CASSVGLIQETQYF
TRBJ2-1,-,-,TRBV14,TGTGCCAGCAGCCAAGAGTCGGATGAGCAGTTCTTC,CASSQESDEQFF
TRBJ1-1,-,-,TRBV19,TGTGCCAGTAACGTAGTGGGACTGAGGAACACTGAAGCTTTCTTT,CASNVVGLRNTEAFF
TRBJ1-4,-,-,TRBV3-1/TRBV3-2,TGTGCCAGCAGCCCTGCGGGCCTTAATGAAAAACTGTTTTTT,CASSPAGLNEKLFF
TRBJ2-3,few,-,TRBV27,TGTGCCAGCACGCTTAGACTGACAGACGGAACGCAGTATTTT,CASTLRLTDGTQYF
TRBJ1-2,-,TRBD1,TRBV27,TGTGCCAGCAGTTTAGAGGGACAGGCCGGCTATGGCTACACCTTC,CASSLEGQAGYGYTF
TRBJ2-3,few,TRBD2,TRBV19,TGTGCCAGTAGTCCACAGGGTCCTCTAGCGGGGGCAGATACGCAGTATTTT,CASSPQGPLAGADTQYF
TRBJ2-6,-,TRBD2,TRBV7-6,TGTGCCAGCAGCTCTAAAGCGGGGGCCTCTGGGGCCAACGTCCTGACTTTC,CASSSKAGASGANVLTF
TRBJ1-6,-,-,TRBV28,TGTGCCAGCAGTCTCCGGGGGGCGTCCTATAATTCACCCCTCCACTTT,CASSLRGASYNSPLHF
TRBJ2-1,few,-,TRBV7-9,TGTGCCAGCAGCTCAACCTCGACTAGATCGGCTGAGCAGTTCTTC,CASSSTSTRSAEQFF
TRBJ1-2,-,-,TRBV14,TGTGCCAGCAGCCAGTTTGTAAACTATGGCTACACCTTC,CASSQFVNYGYTF
TRBJ2-3,-,TRBD2,TRBV5-1,TGCGCCAGCAGCCTCGGGGGGGGCACAGATACGCAGTATTTT,CASSLGGGTDTQYF
TRBJ2-2,-,TRBD2,TRBV9,TGTGCCAGCAGCGACACTAGCGGGTCTTACGCGAACACCGGGGAGCTGTTTTTT,CASSDTSGSYANTGELFF
TRBJ2-5,-,TRBD2,TRBV5-6,TGTGCCAGCAGCCCGGGGGGGAGACCAGAGACCCAGTACTTC,CASSPGGRPETQYF
TRBJ2-1,once,-,TRBV18,TGTGCCAGCTCACCCGCGGTGTCTCCCAACAATGAGCAGTTCTTC,CASSPAVSPNNEQFF
TRBJ1-1,-,-,TRBV11-1,TGTGCCAGCAGCCATAGCGAGTGGACTGAAGCTTTCTTT,CASSHSEWTEAFF
TRBJ1-4,-,-,TRBV15,TGTGCCACCAGCAGAGTGGGGCAGGGTGATGAAAAACTGTTTTTT,CATSRVGQGDEKLFF
TRBJ1-5,-,-,TRBV3-1/TRBV3-2,TGTGCCAGCAGCGAGGGACAAAGCAATCAGCCCCAGCATTTT,CASSEGQSNQPQHF
TRBJ2-5,-,TRBD2,TRBV5-5,TGTGCCAGCAGCTTAGCGGGGGGGAGGAGAGAGACCCAGTACTTC,CASSLAGGRRETQYF
TRBJ2-7,-,TRBD2,TRBV27,TGTGCCAGCAGCCGCGGGACTAGCGGGTTGGATGAGCAGTACTTC,CASSRGTSGLDEQYF
TRBJ2-5,-,-,TRBV12-3/TRBV12-4,TGTGCCAGCAGCCCAAGCGGGTTGGAGACCCAGTACTTC,CASSPSGLETQYF
TRBJ2-5,-,-,TRBV18,TGTGCCAGCTCGCGGGCGCGACTAGAGACCCAGTACTTC,CASSRARLETQYF
TRBJ1-2,-,TRBD1,TRBV6-5,TGTGCCAGCAGTTACGAAGGCCTAGGTAGGGGGCATGGCTACACCTTC,CASSYEGLGRGHGYTF
TRBJ2-7,few,TRBD2,TRBV9,TGTGCCAGCAGCGTTGGGACTAGCGGGAGTGTGCAGTACTTC,CASSVGTSGSVQYF
TRBJ2-5,once,TRBD1,TRBV13,TGTGCCAGCAGCCAACAGGGGAGCCAAGAGACCCAGTACTTC,CASSQQGSQETQYF
TRBJ1-4,-,-,TRBV15,TGTGCCACCAGCAGAGATCGGGAGGCTAATGAAAAACTGTTTTTT,CATSRDREANEKLFF
TRBJ1-2,-,TRBD1,TRBV3-1/TRBV3-2,TGTGCCAGCAGCCAATCCCCGGGACAGCGAAGGCCTACTGGCTACACCTTC,CASSQSPGQRRPTGYTF
TRBJ2-3,-,-,TRBV5-5,TGTGCCAGCAGCTTGGACTCCCTGAACACAGATACGCAGTATTTT,CASSLDSLNTDTQYF
TRBJ2-7,once,TRBD1,TRBV25-1,TGTGCCAGCAGCATCACCGGGACAGGGGGCGTCGAGCAGTACTTC,CASSITGTGGVEQYF
TRBJ2-5,-,-,TRBV10-2,TGCGCCAGCAGTGCTAAAGAGACCCAGTACTTC,CASSAKETQYF
TRBJ1-3,-,-,TRBV19,TGTGCCAGTAGTCTCGGACAAGGGGAAAACACCATATATTTT,CASSLGQGENTIYF
TRBJ1-3,-,-,TRBV3-1/TRBV3-2,TGTGCCAGCAGCCAAGGAGGATTCTCTTTCAACACCATATATTTT,CASSQGGFSFNTIYF
TRBJ2-3,-,TRBD1,TRBV6-5,TGTGCCAGCAGCTCACGGACAGGGTACACAGATACGCAGTATTTT,CASSSRTGYTDTQYF
TRBJ2-3,-,-,TRBV6-5,TGTGCCAGCAGACGGGACACTACAGATACGCAGTATTTT,CASRRDTTDTQYF
TRBJ2-1,-,-,TRBV2,TGTGCCAGCAGTTGGCGGGTCGTTTACAATGAGCAGTTCTTC,CASSWRVVYNEQFF
TRBJ1-5,-,TRBD1,TRBV5-4,TGTGCCAGCAGCCTAGGGACAGGGAATCAGCCCCAGCATTTT,CASSLGTGNQPQHF
TRBJ1-3,-,-,TRBV29-1,TGCAGCGTTGCGGGGACTCAAAAATCGCCCGGAAACACCATATATTTT,CSVAGTQKSPGNTIYF
TRBJ1-2,-,-,TRBV29-1,TGCAGCGTTGAGTCGGCGCAGGCACCGGGGGATGGCTACACCTTC,CSVESAQAPGDGYTF
TRBJ2-7,few,-,TRBV7-9,TGTGCCAGCAGCTTACGAGGCATCTCGTCGTCCCTCGTAGAGCAGTACTTC,CASSLRGISSSLVEQYF
TRBJ1-1,-,TRBD1,TRBV5-1,TGCGCCAGCAGCTCTCCAAAAGGGACAGGGGGTGTTCACACTGAAGCTTTCTTT,CASSSPKGTGGVHTEAFF